This entry lists 15 T cell receptor beta chains sequenced from one sample in a study of CD8 T cells in Susac syndrome. With random hexamers, reverse transcription was performed on about 0.45 to 1 ug of RNA. Using its own MiXCR run on the immunoSEQ multiplex PCR reads, TCRdb lists one record per CDR3 protein. The sample shows approximately 190,000 distinct CDR3 sequences, 90% to 95% of them seen only once. The sequencing sample was made of CD4+ T cells from PBMCs. These TCRs come from a human donor with multiple sclerosis.

The V and J genes are TRBV12-3 or TRBV12-4 and TRBJ2-5; TRBD2 might be the D (6 bases). This CDR3 contains 14 residues. V gave up 5 bases and J gave up 4 bases, with 14 bases separating them. The CDR3 DNA follows: TGTGCCAGCAGTCCTCAAGGGCGGGGAGAGACCCAGTACTTC. Encoded protein: CASSPQGRGETQYF.

This clonotype was seen once. Here the CDR3 reads CASSLGLVQGDTQYF. DNA for the CDR3: TGTGCCAGCAGCCTCGGACTCGTCCAGGGAGATACGCAGTATTTT. V is TRBV11-2 and J is TRBJ2-3; the D call may be TRBD1 or TRBD2 (5 bases each). The CDR3 spans 15 residues. Germline CDR1 SGHAT, CDR2 FQNNGV. V was cut by 5 bases and J by 5 bases, with 17 bases left in between.

The rearrangement joins TRBV9 to TRBJ1-1; tentative D call: TRBD1 (6 bases). Trimming left V 4 bases short and J 3 bases short, with 19 bases between. Germline V lookup: CDR1 SGDLS, CDR2 YYNGEE. CDR3 length: 16 residues. The CDR3 reads CASSLRMGGQDTEAFF. Here the CDR3 DNA reads TGTGCCAGCAGCTTGAGGATGGGGGGCCAGGACACTGAAGCTTTCTTT.

V gene TRBV5-1 combines with J gene TRBJ2-1; D gene ambiguous. The CDR3 totals 12 residues. Germline CDR1 and CDR2: SGHRS and YFSETQ. With 7 bases removed from V and 6 bases from J, the gap between germline ends came to 11 bases. CDR3 sequence reads: CASHFPGNEQFF. CDR3 bases: TGCGCCAGCCACTTCCCCGGCAATGAGCAGTTCTTC.

The chain combines TRBV7-9 with TRBJ1-2, with no clear D. V was clipped by 5 bases and J by 4 bases, with 11 bases between them. The CDR3 is 13 amino acids. CDR1 SEHNR and CDR2 FQNEAQ come from the germline V gene (reference sequence). The CDR3 reads CASSPRGVYGYTF. DNA for the CDR3: TGTGCCAGCAGCCCTCGGGGTGTCTATGGCTACACCTTC.

This chain joins TRBV12-2 and TRBJ1-5; the table's TRBD1 call for D was not verified on the DNA. TRBV12-2 is recorded as a pseudogene. The CDR3 sequence is 17 residues long. The CDR3 here is CASRLTPGTASNQPQHF. The CDR3 DNA reads as TGTGCAAGTCGCCTCACCCCGGGGACGGCTAGCAATCAGCCCCAGCATTTT.

V and J are TRBV24-1 and TRBJ2-7; the D is unclear. Germline CDR1 and CDR2: KGHDR and SFDVKD. The V and J ends lost 2 bases and 6 bases respectively, with 7 bases between them. This CDR3 is built from 12 residues. The CDR3, as DNA: TGTGCCACCAGTGATTCGAGGTCCGAGCAGTACTTC. Its protein product is CATSDSRSEQYF.

The V call is TRBV20-1, the J call TRBJ2-4; D may be TRBD1 (6 bases). The germline V gene has CDR1 DFQATT and CDR2 SNEGSKA (reference sequence). V was trimmed by 5 bases and J by 7 bases, leaving 18 bases between them. The CDR3 covers 14 residues. The CDR3 DNA reads as TGCAGTGCTCAGGATCCGAGAAGGGGGAACATTCAGTACTTC. It specifies CSAQDPRRGNIQYF.

In nucleotides, the CDR3 is TGTGCCAGCTCACCCACACAGAATCAGCCCCAGCATTTT. Encoded protein: CASSPTQNQPQHF. This chain links TRBV18 with TRBJ1-5; no reliable D call. CDR1 KGHSH and CDR2 LQKENI come from the germline V gene. V lost 3 bases and J lost 4, with 7 bases in between. The length of the CDR3 is 13 residues.

The chain has TRBV3-1 and TRBJ1-6; D might be TRBD1 (6 bases). CDR3 length: 14 residues. From germline, CDR1 is LGHDT and CDR2 YNNKEL (reference sequence). Between the trimmed V and J ends, which lost 3 bases and 9 bases, there was a span of 12 bases. The CDR3 region has the DNA TGTGCCAGCAGCCAGGGACAAGGGGGTTCACCCCTCCACTTT. Translated: CASSQGQGGSPLHF.

V gene TRBV30 combines with J gene TRBJ1-5; D not resolved. The V end lost 1 base, the J end lost 3 bases, and 7 bases lay between the germline ends. The CDR3 covers 13 residues. Per germline, CDR1 GTSNPN and CDR2 SVGIG (reference sequence). The CDR3 sequence: CAWSEGINQPQHF. DNA for the CDR3: TGTGCCTGGAGTGAGGGTATCAATCAGCCCCAGCATTTT.

The rearrangement links TRBV29-1 to TRBJ2-5, with D perhaps TRBD2 (6 bases). The CDR3 sequence is 13 residues long. CDR1 is SQVTM and CDR2 is ANQGSEA in the germline V gene. The V end was cut by 1 base, the J end by 3 bases, with 9 bases between. This CDR3 is CSVEAGVKETQYF. CDR3 coding DNA: TGCAGCGTTGAAGCGGGGGTCAAAGAGACCCAGTACTTC.

The chain joins TRBV2 to TRBJ2-1; a weak D match, TRBD2 (5 bases). The CDR3 covers 15 residues. Germline V gene sequence: CDR1 SNHLY, CDR2 FYNNEI. V was pared by 8 bases and J by 0 bases, with 14 bases between. The CDR3 sequence is CASLPVRASYNEQFF. The CDR3 coding sequence is TGTGCCAGCCTCCCGGTGAGGGCCTCCTACAATGAGCAGTTCTTC.

The CDR3: CASTVGAGTEAFF. In DNA, the CDR3 is TGTGCCAGCACCGTCGGGGCGGGCACTGAAGCTTTCTTT. The rearrangement links TRBV2 to TRBJ1-1, with D possibly TRBD1 on 5 matching bases. This CDR3 spans 13 amino acids. With 7 bases removed from V and 4 bases from J, the gap between germline ends came to 13 bases. CDR1 is SNHLY, CDR2 FYNNEI, per germline.

The rearrangement uses TRBV11-2 and TRBJ1-6; D gene ambiguous. Germline V gene data show CDR1 as SGHAT and CDR2 as FQNNGV. The CDR3 has 14 residues. The V end lost 5 bases, the J end lost 11 bases, and 16 bases lay between the germline ends. CDR3 in amino acids: CASSPDNPWTPLHF. For the CDR3, the DNA is TGTGCCAGCAGCCCTGACAATCCATGGACACCCCTCCACTTT. The variable domain in full, with the rest retrieved from reference TRBV11-2 and TRBJ1-6, is EAGVAQSPRYKIIEKRQSVAFWCNPISGHATLYWYQQILGQGPKLLIQFQNNGVVDDSQLPKDRFSAERLKGVDSTLKIQPAKLEDSAVYLCASSPDNPWTPLHFGNGTRLTVT.